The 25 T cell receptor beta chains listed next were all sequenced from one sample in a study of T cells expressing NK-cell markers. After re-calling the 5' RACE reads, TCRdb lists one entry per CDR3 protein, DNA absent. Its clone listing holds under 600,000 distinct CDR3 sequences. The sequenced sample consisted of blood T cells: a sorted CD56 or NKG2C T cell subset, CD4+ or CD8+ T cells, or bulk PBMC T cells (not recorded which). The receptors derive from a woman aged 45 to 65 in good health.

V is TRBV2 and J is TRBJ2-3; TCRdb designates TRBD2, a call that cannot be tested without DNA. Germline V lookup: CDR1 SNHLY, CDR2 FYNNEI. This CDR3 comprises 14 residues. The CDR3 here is CASSVAGGLDTQYF.

The CDR3 loop reads CASSVAGGLKNIQYF. V usage is TRBV9 and J usage is TRBJ2-4; TCRdb outputs TRBD1, but without DNA this stays unchecked. Germline V CDR1 and CDR2: SGDLS, YYNGEE. CDR3 length: 15 amino acids.

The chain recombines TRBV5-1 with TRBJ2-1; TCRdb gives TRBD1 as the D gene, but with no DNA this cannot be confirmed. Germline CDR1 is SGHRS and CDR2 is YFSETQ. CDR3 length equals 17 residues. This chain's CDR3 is CASSPRTGRQVRNEQFF.

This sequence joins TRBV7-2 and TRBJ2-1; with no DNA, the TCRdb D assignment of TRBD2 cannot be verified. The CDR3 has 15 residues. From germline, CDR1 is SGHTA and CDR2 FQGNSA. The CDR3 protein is CASSLAGGFNNEQFF.

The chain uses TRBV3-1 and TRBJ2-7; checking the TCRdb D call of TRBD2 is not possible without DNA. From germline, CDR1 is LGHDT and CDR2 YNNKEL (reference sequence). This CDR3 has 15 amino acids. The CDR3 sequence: CASSQYVREGPKQYF.

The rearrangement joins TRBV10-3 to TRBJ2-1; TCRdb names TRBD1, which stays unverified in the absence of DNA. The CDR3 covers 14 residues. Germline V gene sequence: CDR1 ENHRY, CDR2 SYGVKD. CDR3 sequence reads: CAISAAGRVGEQFF.

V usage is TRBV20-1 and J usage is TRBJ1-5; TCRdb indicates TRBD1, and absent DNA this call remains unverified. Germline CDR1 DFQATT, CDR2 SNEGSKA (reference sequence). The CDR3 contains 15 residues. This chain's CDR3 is CSARKGGLGNQPQHF.

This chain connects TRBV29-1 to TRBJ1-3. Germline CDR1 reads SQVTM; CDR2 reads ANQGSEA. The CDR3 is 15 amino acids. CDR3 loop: CSVILTASSGNTIYF.

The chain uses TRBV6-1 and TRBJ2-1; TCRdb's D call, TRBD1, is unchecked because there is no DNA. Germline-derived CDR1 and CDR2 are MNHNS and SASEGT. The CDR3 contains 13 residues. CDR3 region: CASSVNSGGEQFF.

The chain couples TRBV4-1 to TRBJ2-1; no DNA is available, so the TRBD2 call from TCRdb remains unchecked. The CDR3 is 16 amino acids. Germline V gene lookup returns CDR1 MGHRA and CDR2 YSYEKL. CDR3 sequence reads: CASSQAGLAGLNEQFF.

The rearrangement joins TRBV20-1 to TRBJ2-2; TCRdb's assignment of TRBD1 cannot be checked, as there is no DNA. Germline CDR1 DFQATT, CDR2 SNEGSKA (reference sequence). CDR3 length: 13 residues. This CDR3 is CSAGRGNTGELFF.

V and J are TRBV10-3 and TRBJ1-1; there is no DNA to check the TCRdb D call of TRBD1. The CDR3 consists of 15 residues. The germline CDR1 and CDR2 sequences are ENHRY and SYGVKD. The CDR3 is CAISDETGWYTEAFF.

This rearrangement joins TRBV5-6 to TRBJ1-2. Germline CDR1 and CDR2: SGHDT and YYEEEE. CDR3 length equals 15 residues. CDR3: CASSLDWGRSGSDTF.

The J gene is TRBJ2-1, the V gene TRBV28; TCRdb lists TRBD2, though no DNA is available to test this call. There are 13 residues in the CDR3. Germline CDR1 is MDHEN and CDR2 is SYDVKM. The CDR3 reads CASRLAGGDEQFF.

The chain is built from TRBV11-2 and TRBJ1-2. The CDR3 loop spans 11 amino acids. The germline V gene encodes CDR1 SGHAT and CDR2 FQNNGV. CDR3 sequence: CASSPYDDYTF.

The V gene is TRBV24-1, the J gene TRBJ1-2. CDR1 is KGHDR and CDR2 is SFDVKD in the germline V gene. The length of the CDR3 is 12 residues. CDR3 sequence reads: CATSDLSGGYTF.

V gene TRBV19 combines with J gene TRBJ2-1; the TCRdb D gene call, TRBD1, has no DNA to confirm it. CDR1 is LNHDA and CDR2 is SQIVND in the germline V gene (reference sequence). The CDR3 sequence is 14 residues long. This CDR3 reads CASNGGADYNEQFF.

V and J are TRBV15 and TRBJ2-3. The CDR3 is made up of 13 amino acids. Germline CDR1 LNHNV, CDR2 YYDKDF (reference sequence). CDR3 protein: CATSLTDSDTQYF.

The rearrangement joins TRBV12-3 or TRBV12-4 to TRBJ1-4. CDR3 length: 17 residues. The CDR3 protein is CASSLAQGLLTNEKLFF.

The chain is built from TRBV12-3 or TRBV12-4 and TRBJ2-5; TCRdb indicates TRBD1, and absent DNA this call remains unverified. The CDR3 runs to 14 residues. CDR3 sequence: CASRPGQTQETQYF.

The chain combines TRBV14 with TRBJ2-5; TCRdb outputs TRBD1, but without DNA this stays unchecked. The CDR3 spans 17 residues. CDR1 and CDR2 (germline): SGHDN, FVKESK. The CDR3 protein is CASSQRSLGVFQETQYF.

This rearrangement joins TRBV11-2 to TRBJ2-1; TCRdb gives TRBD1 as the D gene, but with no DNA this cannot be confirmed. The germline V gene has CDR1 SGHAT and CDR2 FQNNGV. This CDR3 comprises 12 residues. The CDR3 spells CASSTRAPTQFF. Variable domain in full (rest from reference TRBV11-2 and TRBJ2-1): EAGVAQSPRYKIIEKRQSVAFWCNPISGHATLYWYQQILGQGPKLLIQFQNNGVVDDSQLPKDRFSAERLKGVDSTLKIQPAKLEDSAVYLCASSTRAPTQFFGPGTRLTVL.

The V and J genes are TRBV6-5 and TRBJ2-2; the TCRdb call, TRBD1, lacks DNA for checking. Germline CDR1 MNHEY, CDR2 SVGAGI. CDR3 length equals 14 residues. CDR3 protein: CASSRDWGTGELFF.

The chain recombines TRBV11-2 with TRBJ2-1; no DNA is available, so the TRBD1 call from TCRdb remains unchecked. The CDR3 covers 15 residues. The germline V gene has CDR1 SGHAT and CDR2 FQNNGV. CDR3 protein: CASRKSRGGANEQFF.

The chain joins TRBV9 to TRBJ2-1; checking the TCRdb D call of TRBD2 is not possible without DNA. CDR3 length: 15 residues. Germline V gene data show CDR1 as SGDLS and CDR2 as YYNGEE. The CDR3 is CASSVSSGPYNEQFF.